Listed below are T cell receptor beta chains from one sample, sequenced in a study of Siglec-9 on CD8 T cells in melanoma. Generated by immunoSEQ multiplex PCR, the TCRdb table keeps only in-frame clones and is missing some. This repertoire shows approximately 39,000 clones, about four fifths found once; its top ten account for around 1.7%. The source material was Siglec-9- CD8+ T cells sorted from blood. Receptors were obtained from a human donor in good health. CDR3s include the opening cysteine and the closing phenylalanine or tryptophan. A D gene is named only where the DNA matches it firmly.

length,V,D,J,CDR3,DNA
14,TRBV28,NA,TRBJ1-1,CASSLVTSGTEAFF,TGTGCCAGCAGTTTAGTAACCTCCGGGACTGAAGCTTTCTTT
17,TRBV11-2,TRBD2,TRBJ2-3,CASSLALAVGGSDTQYF,TGTGCCAGCAGCTTAGCTCTAGCGGTCGGGGGATCAGATACGCAGTATTTT
15,TRBV7-8,NA,TRBJ2-1,CASSFGSGRYNEQFF,TGTGCCAGCAGCTTCGGTTCAGGGCGATACAATGAGCAGTTCTTC
14,TRBV19,NA,TRBJ1-4,CASSKQPTNEKLFF,TGTGCCAGTAGCAAACAACCGACTAATGAAAAACTGTTTTTT
13,TRBV30,NA,TRBJ1-2,CAWALGADYGYTF,TGTGCCTGGGCCCTGGGAGCTGACTATGGCTACACCTTC
16,TRBV7-6,TRBD1,TRBJ2-1,CASSLVGQGTDNEQFF,TGTGCCAGCAGCTTAGTGGGACAGGGGACCGACAATGAGCAGTTCTTC
15,TRBV27,TRBD1,TRBJ2-3,CASSDRVASTDTQYF,TGTGCCAGCAGTGACAGGGTTGCTAGCACAGATACGCAGTATTTT
15,TRBV4-1,TRBD2,TRBJ2-1,CASSLVAGGYNEQFF,TGCGCCAGCAGCCTAGTAGCGGGAGGTTACAATGAGCAGTTCTTC
14,TRBV11-2,NA,TRBJ1-2,CASSEGDYNYGYTF,TGTGCCAGCAGCGAGGGGGATTACAACTATGGCTACACCTTC
14,TRBV5-1,NA,TRBJ1-5,CASSLEGGNQPQHF,TGCGCCAGCAGCTTGGAAGGGGGCAATCAGCCCCAGCATTTT
16,TRBV27,TRBD2,TRBJ2-5,CASSIRLAGAQETQYF,TGTGCCAGCAGTATCCGGCTAGCGGGGGCCCAAGAGACCCAGTACTTC